The 15 T cell receptor beta chains presented below share a single source sample, sequenced in a study of PD-1 and CTLA-4 blockade in melanoma. Data came from immunoSEQ multiplex PCR; TCRdb stores just in-frame clones and leaves some out. The sample lists more than 9,000 clones; 65% to 90% were seen once. Sequencing used CD8+ T cells from peripheral blood, obtained from a patient given anti-PD-1 treatment. The receptor source for this set is a human donor with melanoma.

The genes are TRBV11-2 and TRBJ2-1; D gene ambiguous. The CDR3 contains 14 residues. Germline V gene sequence: CDR1 SGHAT, CDR2 FQNNGV. V gave up 5 bases and J gave up 4 bases, with 12 bases separating them. CDR3 amino acids: CASSNSAVYNEQFF. The CDR3 DNA reads TGTGCCAGCAGCAATTCCGCGGTTTACAATGAGCAGTTCTTC.

The genes are TRBV6-2 or TRBV6-3 and TRBJ1-4, with 8 bases that match TRBD1. This CDR3 has 16 amino acids. Germline CDR1 MNHEY, CDR2 SVGEGT. The V and J ends lost 0 bases and 6 bases, in that order; junction bases with no gene match: 6. CDR3 in amino acids: CASSYSPGGQYEKLFF. The CDR3 nucleotides are TGTGCCAGCAGTTACTCACCAGGGGGCCAGTATGAAAAACTGTTTTTT.

The V and J genes are TRBV30 and TRBJ1-1, with D unclear. Trimming shortened V by 0 bases and J by 1 base, and 6 bases separated the two germline ends. Germline V gives CDR1 GTSNPN, CDR2 SVGIG (reference sequence). The CDR3 has 13 amino acids. This chain's CDR3 is CAWSVGGNTEAFF. In DNA, the CDR3 is TGTGCCTGGAGTGTTGGCGGGAACACTGAAGCTTTCTTT.

This chain connects TRBV10-3 to TRBJ2-1, with 9 bases fitting TRBD2. Germline CDR1 ENHRY, CDR2 SYGVKD. The length of the CDR3 is 15 residues. After removal of 8 bases from V and 8 bases from J, the junction contained 13 bases not matched to a gene. In DNA form, the CDR3 reads TGTGCCATCTTGGAGGGGCGGGAGGGGGTTGATGAGCAGTTCTTC. Translated, it gives CAILEGREGVDEQFF.

This chain's CDR3 is CASSKAPRVNTEAFF. DNA for the CDR3: TGTGCCAGCAGCAAAGCTCCCAGGGTGAACACTGAAGCTTTCTTT. This chain connects TRBV21-1 to TRBJ1-1; the table's D call TRBD1 went unverified against the DNA. TRBV21-1 is termed a pseudogene. There are 15 residues in the CDR3.

The chain has TRBV12-3 or TRBV12-4 and TRBJ1-1, with D perhaps matching TRBD1 (5 bases). The CDR3 totals 13 residues. The V and J ends lost 6 bases and 0 bases respectively, with 8 bases between them. The CDR3 spells CASRRGLNTEAFF. The CDR3 DNA sequence: TGTGCCAGCAGACGGGGGTTGAACACTGAAGCTTTCTTT.

The chain joins TRBV5-8 to TRBJ1-5; 8 positions match TRBD1. Germline CDR1 and CDR2: SGHTS and YDEGEE. J was trimmed by 2 bases and V by 4 bases; bases with no gene match: 2. CDR3 size: 14 residues. CDR3 sequence reads: CASSPGQGNQPQHF. The CDR3 nucleotides read TGTGCCAGCAGCCCGGGACAGGGCAATCAGCCCCAGCATTTT. Supplemented by reference TRBV5-8 and TRBJ1-5, the full variable domain reads EAGVTQSPTHLIKTRGQQATLRCSPISGHTSVYWYQQALGLGLQFLLWYDEGEERNRGNFPPRFSGRQFPNYSSELNVNALELEDSALYLCASSPGQGNQPQHFGDGTRLSIL.

By share of the sample, this clone is hyperexpanded (1% or more). V usage is TRBV19 and J usage is TRBJ2-7, with unresolved D. The length of the CDR3 is 15 residues. The germline V and J ends were trimmed by 5 bases and 0 bases, with 14 bases remaining between them. The germline V gene encodes CDR1 LNHDA and CDR2 SQIVND (reference sequence). In nucleotides, the CDR3 is TGTGCCAGTAGTCTCATCGACGGCGACTCCTACGAGCAGTACTTC. This gives the protein CASSLIDGDSYEQYF.

This clone appeared a few times. This chain connects TRBV11-3 to TRBJ2-5; 11 nucleotides match TRBD2. Germline-derived CDR1 and CDR2 are SGHNT and YENEEA. The V gene end was trimmed by 5 bases and the J gene end by 5 bases; junction bases not matched to a gene: 10. This CDR3 is 16 amino acids long. Here the CDR3 DNA reads TGTGCCAGCAGCGACCCGGGACTAGCGGCAGGGGAGACCCAGTACTTC. Protein product: CASSDPGLAAGETQYF.

The genes are TRBV5-1 and TRBJ1-6; the D is unclear. Germline V CDR1 and CDR2: SGHRS, YFSETQ. The CDR3 runs to 14 residues. V was trimmed by 0 bases and J by 4 bases, leaving 5 bases between them. The CDR3 spells CASSLDGYNSPLHF. Here the CDR3 DNA reads TGCGCCAGCAGCTTGGATGGTTATAATTCACCCCTCCACTTT.

Only a few counts were recorded for this clone. This sequence joins TRBV5-1 and TRBJ1-1; D gene unclear. The CDR3 is 18 amino acids. CDR1 SGHRS and CDR2 YFSETQ come from the germline V gene. V lost 4 bases and J 3 bases, leaving 25 bases between the germline ends. CDR3 sequence: CASSPRFLTEDRDTEAFF. The CDR3 coding sequence is TGCGCCAGCAGCCCTCGGTTTTTGACGGAGGATAGGGACACTGAAGCTTTCTTT.

The chain employs TRBV30 and TRBJ1-4; D remains unclear. V lost 1 base and J lost 5, with 11 bases in between. The germline gives CDR1 GTSNPN, CDR2 SVGIG (reference sequence). This CDR3 contains 14 residues. CDR3: CAWSDGINNEKLFF. CDR3 nucleotides: TGTGCCTGGAGTGATGGGATTAACAATGAAAAACTGTTTTTT. Full variable domain (rest looked up from reference TRBV30 and TRBJ1-4): SQTIHQWPATLVQPVGSPLSLECTVEGTSNPNLYWYRQAAGRGLQLLFYSVGIGQISSEVPQNLSASRPQDRQFILSSKKLLLSDSGFYLCAWSDGINNEKLFFGSGTQLSVL.

The chain couples TRBV3-1 (or the pseudogene TRBV3-2) to TRBJ1-6, with D hard to call. From germline, CDR1 is LGHDT and CDR2 YNNKEL (reference sequence). The length of the CDR3 is 21 residues. The germline V and J ends were trimmed by 4 bases and 0 bases, with 25 bases remaining between them. DNA for the CDR3: TGTGCCAGCAGCCCGTACACAGAGACAAGTGATAAAAGCTCCTATAATTCACCCCTCCACTTT. It translates to CASSPYTETSDKSSYNSPLHF.

This chain uses TRBV30 with TRBJ2-7; 9 nucleotides agree with TRBD1. The CDR3 contains 14 residues. The trim removed 1 base at V and 3 bases at J, leaving 4 bases unmatched. Germline CDR1 reads GTSNPN; CDR2 reads SVGIG (reference sequence). The CDR3 sequence is CAWSGPGQGYEQYF. In nucleotides, the CDR3 is TGTGCCTGGAGTGGACCGGGACAGGGCTACGAGCAGTACTTC.

The V and J genes are TRBV10-1 and TRBJ1-1, with a tentative D call TRBD1 (6 bases). The V end was cut by 6 bases, the J end by 5 bases, with 13 bases between. The CDR3 has 13 residues. Germline CDR1 WNHNN, CDR2 SYGVQD (reference sequence). The chain's CDR3 is CASSIRGQTEAFF. The CDR3 DNA reads TGCGCCAGCAGCATAAGGGGACAAACTGAAGCTTTCTTT.